The clone carrying this T cell receptor (beta chain) came up many times. These data belong to a study of T-cell reconstitution after alpha-beta-depleted transplantation in children. Molecular barcoding with unique molecular identifiers was used for the TCRbeta library. MiXCR, run by TCRdb on the PCR reads, gives a single entry per CDR3 protein. Among over 550,000 distinct CDR3 sequences listed, about 10% were seen once. Trimming left V 6 bases short and J 0 bases short, with 13 bases between. The CDR3 length is 15 residues. CDR1 SEHNR and CDR2 FQNEAQ come from the germline V gene (reference sequence).

This sequence originates from a human donor who donated a stem cell graft to a child with acute myeloid leukemia. The chain employs TRBV7-9 and TRBJ2-3, with D possibly TRBD2 on 5 matching bases. The sample here was PBMCs from the stem cell graft donor, taken from the stem cell graft. In DNA form, the CDR3 reads TGTGCCAGCAGGTCGGCGGACTCTAGCACAGATACGCAGTATTTT. It codes for CASRSADSSTDTQYF.